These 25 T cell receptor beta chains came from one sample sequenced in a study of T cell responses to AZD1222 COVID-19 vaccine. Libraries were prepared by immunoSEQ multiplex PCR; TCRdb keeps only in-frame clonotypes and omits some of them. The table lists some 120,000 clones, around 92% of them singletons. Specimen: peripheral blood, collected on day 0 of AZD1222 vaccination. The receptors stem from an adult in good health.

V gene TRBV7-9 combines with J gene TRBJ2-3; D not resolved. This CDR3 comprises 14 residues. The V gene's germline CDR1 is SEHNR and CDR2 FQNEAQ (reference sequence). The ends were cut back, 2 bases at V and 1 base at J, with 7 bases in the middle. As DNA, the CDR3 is TGTGCCAGCAGCTTAAACGGCCGCACAGATACGCAGTATTTT. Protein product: CASSLNGRTDTQYF.

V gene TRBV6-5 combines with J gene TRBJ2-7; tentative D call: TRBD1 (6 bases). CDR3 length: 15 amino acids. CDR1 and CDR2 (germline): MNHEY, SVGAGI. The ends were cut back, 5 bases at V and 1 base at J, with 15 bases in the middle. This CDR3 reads CASSRTALLSYEQYF. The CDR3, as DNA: TGTGCCAGCAGTCGGACAGCCCTATTATCCTACGAGCAGTACTTC.

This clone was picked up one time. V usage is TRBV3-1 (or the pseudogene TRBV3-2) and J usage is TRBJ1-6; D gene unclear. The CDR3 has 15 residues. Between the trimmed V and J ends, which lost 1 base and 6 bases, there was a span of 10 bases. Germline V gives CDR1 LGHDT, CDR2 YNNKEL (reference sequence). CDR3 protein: CASSQAPVSNSPLHF. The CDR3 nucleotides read TGTGCCAGCAGCCAAGCGCCGGTTTCTAATTCACCCCTCCACTTT.

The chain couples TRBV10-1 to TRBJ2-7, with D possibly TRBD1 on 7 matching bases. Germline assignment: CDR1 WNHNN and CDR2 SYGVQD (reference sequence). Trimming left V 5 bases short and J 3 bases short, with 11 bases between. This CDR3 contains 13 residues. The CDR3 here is CASSQGGSYEQYF. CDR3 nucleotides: TGCGCCAGCAGTCAGGGGGGAAGCTACGAGCAGTACTTC.

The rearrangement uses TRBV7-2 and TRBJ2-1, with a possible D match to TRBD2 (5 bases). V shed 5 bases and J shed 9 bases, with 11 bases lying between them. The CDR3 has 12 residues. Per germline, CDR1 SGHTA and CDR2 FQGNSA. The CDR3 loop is CASSAPRGEQFF. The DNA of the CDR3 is TGTGCCAGCAGCGCCCCCCGGGGTGAGCAGTTCTTC.

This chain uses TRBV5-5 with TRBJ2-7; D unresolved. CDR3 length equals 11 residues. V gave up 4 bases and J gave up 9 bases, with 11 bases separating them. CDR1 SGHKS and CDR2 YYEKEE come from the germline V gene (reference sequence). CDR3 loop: CASSAYSVQYF. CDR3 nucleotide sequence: TGTGCCAGCAGCGCGTACTCTGTGCAGTACTTC. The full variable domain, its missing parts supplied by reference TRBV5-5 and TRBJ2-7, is DAGVTQSPTHLIKTRGQQVTLRCSPISGHKSVSWYQQVLGQGPQFIFQYYEKEERGRGNFPDRFSARQFPNYSSELNVNALLLGDSALYLCASSAYSVQYFGPGTRLTVT.

CDR3 sequence: CASSLTGVGGYTF. The CDR3 coding sequence is TGTGCCAGCAGTCTCACGGGGGTCGGAGGCTACACCTTC. The chain couples TRBV28 to TRBJ1-2; tentative D call: TRBD1 (5 bases). Trimming removed 5 bases at V and 8 bases at J, with 15 bases between. The germline V gene encodes CDR1 MDHEN and CDR2 SYDVKM. The CDR3 contains 13 residues.

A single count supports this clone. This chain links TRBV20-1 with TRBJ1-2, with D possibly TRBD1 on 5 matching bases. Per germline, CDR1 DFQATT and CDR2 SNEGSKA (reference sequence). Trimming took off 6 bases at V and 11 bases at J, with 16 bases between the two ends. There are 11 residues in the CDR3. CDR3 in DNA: TGCAGTGCCCCCGGGGCGACGGATTACACCTTC. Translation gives CSAPGATDYTF.

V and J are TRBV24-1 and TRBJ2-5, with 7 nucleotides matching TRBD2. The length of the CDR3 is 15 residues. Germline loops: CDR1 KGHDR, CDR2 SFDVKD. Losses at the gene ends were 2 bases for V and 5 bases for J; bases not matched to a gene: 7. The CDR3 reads CATSDSREAMETQYF. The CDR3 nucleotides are TGTGCCACCAGTGATTCTCGGGAGGCCATGGAGACCCAGTACTTC.

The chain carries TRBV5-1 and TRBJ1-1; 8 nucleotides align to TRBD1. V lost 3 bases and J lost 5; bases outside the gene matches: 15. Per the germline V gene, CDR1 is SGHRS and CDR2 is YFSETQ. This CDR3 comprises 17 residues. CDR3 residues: CASSSGRDDRGETEAFF. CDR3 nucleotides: TGCGCCAGCAGCTCGGGACGGGATGACAGGGGTGAAACTGAAGCTTTCTTT.

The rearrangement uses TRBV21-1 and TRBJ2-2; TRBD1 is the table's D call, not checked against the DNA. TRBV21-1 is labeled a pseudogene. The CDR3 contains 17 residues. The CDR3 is CASSLHRDRFTTGELFF. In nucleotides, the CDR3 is TGTGCCAGCAGCTTACACCGGGACAGGTTTACGACCGGGGAGCTGTTTTTT.

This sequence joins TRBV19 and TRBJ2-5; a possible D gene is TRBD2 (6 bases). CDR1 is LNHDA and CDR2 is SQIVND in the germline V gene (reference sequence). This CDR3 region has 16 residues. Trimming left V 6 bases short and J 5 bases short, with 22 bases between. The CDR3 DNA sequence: TGTGCCAGTAGCCCACAGTCGGGCCCCCGGGGGGAGACCCAGTACTTC. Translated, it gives CASSPQSGPRGETQYF.

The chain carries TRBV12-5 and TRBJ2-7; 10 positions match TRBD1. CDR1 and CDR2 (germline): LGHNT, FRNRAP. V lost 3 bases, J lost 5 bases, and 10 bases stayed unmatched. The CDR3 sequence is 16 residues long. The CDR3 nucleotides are TGTGCTAGTGGTTTTTTGCCGACAGGGGGCTTGGACGAGCAGTACTTC. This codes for CASGFLPTGGLDEQYF.

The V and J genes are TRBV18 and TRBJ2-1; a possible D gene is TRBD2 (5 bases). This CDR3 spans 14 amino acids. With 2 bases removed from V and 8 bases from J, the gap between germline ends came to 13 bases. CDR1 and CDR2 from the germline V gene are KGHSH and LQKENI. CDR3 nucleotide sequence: TGTGCCAGCTCACCAGGAGAGGGCCGATATGAGCAGTTCTTC. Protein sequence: CASSPGEGRYEQFF.

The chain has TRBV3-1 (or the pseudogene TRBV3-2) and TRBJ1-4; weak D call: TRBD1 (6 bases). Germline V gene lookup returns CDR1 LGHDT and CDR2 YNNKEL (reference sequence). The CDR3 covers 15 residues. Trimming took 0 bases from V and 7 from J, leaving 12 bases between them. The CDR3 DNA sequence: TGTGCCAGCAGCCAAGAGGGGGCGGTTGCTGAAAAACTGTTTTTT. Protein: CASSQEGAVAEKLFF.

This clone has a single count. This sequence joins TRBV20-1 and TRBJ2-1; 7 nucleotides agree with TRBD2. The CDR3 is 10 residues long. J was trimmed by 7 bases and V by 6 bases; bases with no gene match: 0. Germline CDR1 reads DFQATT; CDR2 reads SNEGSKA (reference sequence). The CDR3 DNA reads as TGCAGTGCCGGGGGGAATGAGCAGTTCTTC. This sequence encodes CSAGGNEQFF.

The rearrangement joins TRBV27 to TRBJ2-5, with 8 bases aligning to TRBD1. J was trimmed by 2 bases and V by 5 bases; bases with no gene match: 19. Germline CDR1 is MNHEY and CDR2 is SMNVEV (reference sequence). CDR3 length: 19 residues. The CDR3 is CASSPRRQGKDRWQETQYF. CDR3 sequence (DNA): TGTGCCAGCAGTCCGCGGCGACAGGGGAAGGATCGGTGGCAAGAGACCCAGTACTTC.

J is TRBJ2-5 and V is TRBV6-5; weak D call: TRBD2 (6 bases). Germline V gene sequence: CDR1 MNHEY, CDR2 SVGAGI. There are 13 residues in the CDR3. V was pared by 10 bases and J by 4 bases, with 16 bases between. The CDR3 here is CATLGGLGETQYF. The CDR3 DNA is TGTGCCACCCTGGGGGGACTGGGAGAGACCCAGTACTTC.

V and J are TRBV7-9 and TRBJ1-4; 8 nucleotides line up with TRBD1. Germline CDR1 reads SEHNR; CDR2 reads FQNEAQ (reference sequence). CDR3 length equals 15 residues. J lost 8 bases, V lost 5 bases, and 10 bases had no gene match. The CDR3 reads CASSAPTPGGEKLFF. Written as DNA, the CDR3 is TGTGCCAGCAGCGCCCCTACCCCAGGGGGCGAAAAACTGTTTTTT.

The CDR3 DNA is TGTGCCAGCAGTTTTACAGGGGGCACTGAAGCTTTCTTT. Translated, it gives CASSFTGGTEAFF. This chain joins TRBV6-4 and TRBJ1-1, with 8 bases that match TRBD1. The CDR3 loop spans 13 amino acids. J lost 4 bases, V lost 5 bases, and 3 bases had no gene match. The germline gives CDR1 MRHNA, CDR2 SNTAGT.

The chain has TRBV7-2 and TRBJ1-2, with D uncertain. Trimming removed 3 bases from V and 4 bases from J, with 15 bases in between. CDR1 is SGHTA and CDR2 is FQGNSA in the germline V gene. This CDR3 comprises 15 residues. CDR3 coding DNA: TGTGCCAGCAGCTTCCGAGGGAAATTGGGCTATGGCTACACCTTC. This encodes CASSFRGKLGYGYTF.

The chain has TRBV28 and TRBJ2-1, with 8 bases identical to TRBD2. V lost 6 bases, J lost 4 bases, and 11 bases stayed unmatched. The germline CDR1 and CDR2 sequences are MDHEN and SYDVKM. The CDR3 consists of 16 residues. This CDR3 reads CASSPSPGGPYNEQFF. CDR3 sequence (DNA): TGTGCCAGCAGCCCGTCCCCGGGGGGGCCTTACAATGAGCAGTTCTTC.

The chain's CDR3 is CASSLFRGIGGYTF. In DNA form, the CDR3 reads TGTGCCAGCAGTTTATTTCGGGGGATTGGCGGCTACACCTTC. The V call is TRBV27, the J call TRBJ1-2; maybe TRBD1 (5 bases). Trimming took off 1 base at V and 8 bases at J, with 14 bases between the two ends. Germline assignment: CDR1 MNHEY and CDR2 SMNVEV (reference sequence). This CDR3 contains 14 residues.

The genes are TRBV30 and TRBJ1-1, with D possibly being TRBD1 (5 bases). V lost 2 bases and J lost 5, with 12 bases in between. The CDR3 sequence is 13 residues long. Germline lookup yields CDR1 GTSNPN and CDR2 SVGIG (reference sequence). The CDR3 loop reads CAWSRPGWTEAFF. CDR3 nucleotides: TGTGCCTGGAGTAGGCCAGGGTGGACTGAAGCTTTCTTT. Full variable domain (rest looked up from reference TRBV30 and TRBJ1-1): SQTIHQWPATLVQPVGSPLSLECTVEGTSNPNLYWYRQAAGRGLQLLFYSVGIGQISSEVPQNLSASRPQDRQFILSSKKLLLSDSGFYLCAWSRPGWTEAFFGQGTRLTVV.

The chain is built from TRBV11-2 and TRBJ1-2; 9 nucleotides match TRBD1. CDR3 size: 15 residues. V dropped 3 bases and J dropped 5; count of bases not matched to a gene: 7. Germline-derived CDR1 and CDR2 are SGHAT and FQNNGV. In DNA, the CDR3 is TGTGCCAGCAGCTTGGCCGCGGGACAGGGATATGGCTACACCTTC. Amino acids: CASSLAAGQGYGYTF.